Below, 18 T cell receptor beta chains from the same sample are listed, as sequenced in a study of shared clonotypes between healthy human individuals. This table comes from immunoSEQ multiplex PCR, and its TCRdb copy is limited to in-frame clones, with some not included. The sample lists 550,000 to 600,000 clones; around three quarters were seen once. The sample comprised PBMCs. These receptors were taken from a woman between 40 and 55 years old in good health. Some clones in this sample may be carry-over from other donors' samples.

The chain has TRBV5-6 and TRBJ2-7, with 8 bases that match TRBD2. The CDR3 extends over 16 amino acids. The V gene's germline CDR1 is SGHDT and CDR2 YYEEEE. The ends lost 3 bases at V and 2 bases at J; junction bases unmatched: 10. CDR3 bases: TGTGCCAGCAGCTGGACGGGCGGGAGGACGACCTACGAGCAGTACTTC. Amino acids: CASSWTGGRTTYEQYF.

The chain links TRBV7-2 to TRBJ1-2, with D possibly being TRBD1 (5 bases). Germline V gene lookup returns CDR1 SGHTA and CDR2 FQGNSA. Deletions cut 5 bases from V and 4 bases from J, with 17 bases between. The CDR3 consists of 15 residues. In DNA, the CDR3 is TGTGCCAGCAGCCCAAGGGTGACAGAGGGCTATGGCTACACCTTC. Translating it yields CASSPRVTEGYGYTF.

This clone has a handful of counts. This CDR3 is CASSPNGQTEAFF. The CDR3 nucleotides read TGTGCCAGCTCACCAAACGGACAGACCGAAGCTTTCTTT. V and J are TRBV18 and TRBJ1-1; TRBD1 is a possible D gene (6 bases). V lost 2 bases and J lost 8, with 12 bases in between. Germline V CDR1 and CDR2: KGHSH, LQKENI. This CDR3 is built from 13 residues.

This chain links TRBV6-1 with TRBJ2-2; 9 bases agree with TRBD1. The CDR3 loop spans 14 amino acids. Germline CDR1 reads MNHNS; CDR2 reads SASEGT. V gave up 10 bases and J gave up 0 bases; unmatched junction bases: 3. CDR3 region: CATTGGSNTGELFF. The CDR3 DNA reads as TGTGCCACCACAGGGGGCTCGAACACCGGGGAGCTGTTTTTT.

This clone occurred a few times. The chain joins TRBV6-5 to TRBJ1-2; D possibly corresponds to TRBD1 (6 bases). The CDR3 loop spans 13 amino acids. Germline V gene data show CDR1 as MNHEY and CDR2 as SVGAGI. V lost 6 bases and J 6 bases, leaving 14 bases between the germline ends. CDR3 amino acids: CASRPGTWDGYTF. The CDR3 nucleotides read TGTGCCAGCAGGCCCGGGACATGGGATGGCTACACCTTC.

A few counts support this clone. The chain has TRBV29-1 and TRBJ1-2; no clear D gene. CDR3 length equals 11 residues. Germline V CDR1 and CDR2: SQVTM, ANQGSEA. The V and J ends lost 7 bases and 5 bases respectively, with 11 bases between them. The CDR3 sequence: CSARAEYGYTF. CDR3 bases: TGCAGCGCCCGGGCCGAGTATGGCTACACCTTC.

CDR3 residues: CAWSLSGPPTQYF. CDR3 coding DNA: TGTGCCTGGAGTTTAAGCGGCCCCCCGACCCAGTACTTC. The V call is TRBV30, the J call TRBJ2-5, with a tentative D call TRBD2 (5 bases). V lost 2 bases, J lost 7 bases, and 14 bases lay in between. The CDR3 contains 13 residues. Per the germline V gene, CDR1 is GTSNPN and CDR2 is SVGIG (reference sequence).

J is TRBJ2-2 and V is TRBV18; 13 positions match TRBD2. CDR1 is KGHSH, CDR2 LQKENI, per germline. The ends lost 4 bases at V and 7 bases at J; junction bases unmatched: 6. This CDR3 is built from 16 residues. The CDR3 reads CASSLRTSGSGGELFF. CDR3 DNA: TGTGCCAGCTCACTTCGGACTAGCGGGAGCGGCGGGGAGCTGTTTTTT. Full variable domain (remainder filled in from reference TRBV18 and TRBJ2-2): NAGVMQNPRHLVRRRGQEARLRCSPMKGHSHVYWYRQLPEEGLKFMVYLQKENIIDESGMPKERFSAEFPKEGPSILRIQQVVRGDSAAYFCASSLRTSGSGGELFFGEGSRLTVL.

This clone was observed a handful of times. The CDR3 spells CATAPKGAYEQYF. CDR3 coding DNA: TGTGCCACCGCTCCAAAAGGGGCCTACGAGCAGTACTTC. This chain uses TRBV28 with TRBJ2-7; D is perhaps TRBD1 (5 bases). This CDR3 comprises 13 residues. V shed 10 bases and J shed 2 bases, with 15 bases lying between them. CDR1 MDHEN and CDR2 SYDVKM come from the germline V gene.

This chain links TRBV6-5 with TRBJ1-4; tentative D call: TRBD1 (5 bases). The CDR3 is 16 residues long. The ends were cut back, 0 bases at V and 4 bases at J, with 12 bases in the middle. Per germline, CDR1 MNHEY and CDR2 SVGAGI. The CDR3 spells CASSYSFGADNEKLFF. CDR3 DNA sequence: TGTGCCAGCAGTTACTCGTTCGGGGCCGATAATGAAAAACTGTTTTTT.

This clone was counted a single time. The chain employs TRBV7-2 and TRBJ2-1, with TRBD1 identical over 9 bases. The V gene's germline CDR1 is SGHTA and CDR2 FQGNSA. V shed 5 bases and J 8 bases; nucleotides not matched to a gene: 10. The CDR3 has 15 amino acids. The CDR3 is CASSPRQGGWDEQFF. DNA for the CDR3: TGTGCCAGCAGCCCCCGACAGGGGGGATGGGATGAGCAGTTCTTC.

This clone was observed a few times. The genes are TRBV5-4 and TRBJ2-1; 11 nucleotides match TRBD1. Unmatched junction bases numbered 4, after V lost 4 bases and J lost 4 bases. Germline V CDR1 and CDR2: SGHNT, YYREEE (reference sequence). This CDR3 spans 15 amino acids. Written as DNA, the CDR3 is TGTGCCAGCAGCCCCGGGACAGGGGGTTACAATGAGCAGTTCTTC. Encoded protein: CASSPGTGGYNEQFF.

This clone was recorded once. The chain is built from TRBV7-3 and TRBJ2-3; the D gene is possibly TRBD2 (6 bases). Germline loops: CDR1 SGHTA, CDR2 FQGTGA. This CDR3 has 15 amino acids. Deletions cut 2 bases from V and 7 bases from J, with 16 bases between. This chain's CDR3 is CASSLLGRERHTQYF. The DNA of the CDR3 is TGTGCCAGCAGCTTACTAGGCCGGGAGAGGCATACGCAGTATTTT.

Concerning this clone: A read error may be the cause here, since a much bigger clone is one base away. Without the conserved terminal phenylalanine or tryptophan, this CDR3 likely stems from a read error. The chain links TRBV2 to TRBJ1-5, with D hard to call. The CDR3 runs 12 residues. CDR1 is SNHLY and CDR2 is FYNNEI in the germline V gene. With 6 bases removed from V and 7 bases from J, the gap between germline ends came to 10 bases. CDR3 nucleotide sequence: TGTGCCAGCAGCCCTGGTTGGCAGCCCCAGCATCTT. This codes for CASSPGWQPQHL.

The V gene is TRBV7-9, the J gene TRBJ2-5; D uncertain. The CDR3 length is 14 residues. Per the germline V gene, CDR1 is SEHNR and CDR2 is FQNEAQ (reference sequence). V shed 7 bases and J shed 3 bases, with 15 bases lying between them. As DNA, the CDR3 is TGTGCCAGCACCACCTTCCTAGGGAAAGAGACCCAGTACTTC. Protein: CASTTFLGKETQYF.

The CDR3 bases are TGTGCCAGCAGTGAGGGGGTGCAGTTCTTC. Its translation is CASSEGVQFF. V gene TRBV2 combines with J gene TRBJ2-1; D may match TRBD1 or TRBD2 (5 bases each). This CDR3 region has 10 residues. Germline assignment: CDR1 SNHLY and CDR2 FYNNEI. Deletions cut 3 bases from V and 12 bases from J, with 6 bases between.

V is TRBV29-1 and J is TRBJ1-1; D unclear. The CDR3 has 17 amino acids. Germline V gene data show CDR1 as SQVTM and CDR2 as ANQGSEA. The germline V and J ends were trimmed by 3 bases and 1 base, with 21 bases remaining between them. CDR3 in amino acids: CSVDGFRAGKKNTEAFF. The CDR3 DNA reads TGCAGCGTTGACGGGTTCAGAGCAGGAAAAAAGAACACTGAAGCTTTCTTT.

This chain links TRBV18 with TRBJ2-5; D is unresolved. Germline V gene lookup returns CDR1 KGHSH and CDR2 LQKENI. The CDR3 sequence is 13 residues long. Trimming took 0 bases from V and 4 from J, leaving 6 bases between them. CDR3 loop: CASSPPVIETQYF. Here the CDR3 DNA reads TGTGCCAGCTCACCACCGGTGATAGAGACCCAGTACTTC.